The 18 T cell receptor beta chains below come from one sample, sequenced in a study of T-cell reconstitution after alpha-beta-depleted transplantation in children. It was with unique molecular identifiers that the TCRbeta library was prepared. TCRdb independently ran MiXCR on the PCR reads; one entry per CDR3 protein. The sample lists 230,000 or so distinct CDR3 sequences, 7.5% to 10% occurring once. The specimen comprised PBMCs from the stem cell graft donor, sampled from the stem cell graft. All receptors derive from a human donor who donated a stem cell graft to a child with SCID.

V and J are TRBV27 and TRBJ2-3; D not certain. The CDR3 is made up of 14 amino acids. V shed 4 bases and J shed 6 bases, with 14 bases lying between them. Germline assignment: CDR1 MNHEY and CDR2 SMNVEV (reference sequence). For the CDR3, the DNA is TGTGCCAGCAGTTCGGCTTATCTAGTCGATACGCAGTATTTT. This sequence encodes CASSSAYLVDTQYF.

This clonotype was recorded at least ten times. The chain links TRBV18 to TRBJ1-3, with D hard to call. The V gene lost 0 bases and the J gene lost 6 bases, with 12 bases spanning the gap. This CDR3 has 15 amino acids. Germline V gene data show CDR1 as KGHSH and CDR2 as LQKENI. In nucleotides, the CDR3 is TGTGCCAGCTCACCACCAGGGATTTTACTAAACACCATATATTTT. It yields the protein CASSPPGILLNTIYF. The whole variable domain, filled in from reference TRBV18 and TRBJ1-3, reads NAGVMQNPRHLVRRRGQEARLRCSPMKGHSHVYWYRQLPEEGLKFMVYLQKENIIDESGMPKERFSAEFPKEGPSILRIQQVVRGDSAAYFCASSPPGILLNTIYFGEGSWLTVV.

This clonotype was seen ten or more times. V gene TRBV6-6 combines with J gene TRBJ2-7; possible D gene TRBD1, 6 bases. The CDR3 spans 13 residues. The germline V and J ends were trimmed by 6 bases and 0 bases, with 9 bases remaining between them. Looked up from germline, CDR1 is MNHNY and CDR2 is SVGAGI (reference sequence). The CDR3 DNA follows: TGTGCCAGCAGGAAGGACAGCTCCTACGAGCAGTACTTC. Its translation is CASRKDSSYEQYF.

At least ten counts were recorded for this clonotype. The chain joins TRBV20-1 to TRBJ2-2, with a tentative D call TRBD1 (6 bases). The V end lost 2 bases, the J end lost 0 bases, and 7 bases lay between the germline ends. This CDR3 has 14 residues. Germline CDR1 DFQATT, CDR2 SNEGSKA (reference sequence). CDR3: CSARRDTNTGELFF. For the CDR3, the DNA is TGCAGTGCTAGAAGGGACACGAACACCGGGGAGCTGTTTTTT.

This clonotype was observed at least ten times. The chain recombines TRBV5-1 with TRBJ2-7; 8 bases match TRBD1. The CDR3 covers 13 residues. Germline loops: CDR1 SGHRS, CDR2 YFSETQ. J lost 3 bases, V lost 4 bases, and 3 bases had no gene match. CDR3 nucleotides: TGCGCCAGCAGCGCAGGACAGGGCTACGAGCAGTACTTC. Protein: CASSAGQGYEQYF. Full variable domain (rest looked up from reference TRBV5-1 and TRBJ2-7): KAGVTQTPRYLIKTRGQQVTLSCSPISGHRSVSWYQQTPGQGLQFLFEYFSETQRNKGNFPGRFSGRQFSNSRSEMNVSTLELGDSALYLCASSAGQGYEQYFGPGTRLTVT.

This clonotype occurred many times. The J gene is TRBJ2-1, the V gene TRBV20-1, with D hard to call. The CDR3 has 11 residues. Germline assignment: CDR1 DFQATT and CDR2 SNEGSKA (reference sequence). Deletions cut 0 bases from V and 7 bases from J, with 4 bases between. In DNA, the CDR3 is TGCAGTGCTAGAGATCTAAATGAGCAGTTCTTC. Translating gives CSARDLNEQFF.

This clonotype was recorded at least ten times. An end of the junction does not agree with germline; a read error may underlie this. This chain connects TRBV20-1 to TRBJ2-5; 15 bases match TRBD2. Germline CDR1 and CDR2: DFQATT and SNEGSKA (reference sequence). CDR3 length equals 19 residues. The CDR3 reads CCARGGGGLAGGPVETQYF. Written as DNA, the CDR3 is TGCTGTGCTAGAGGAGGGGGTGGACTAGCGGGGGGGCCGGTTGAGACCCAGTACTTC.

This clonotype showed up just a few times. V gene TRBV11-2 combines with J gene TRBJ2-6; D is unclear. The CDR3 spans 17 residues. V lost 11 bases and J lost 0, with 20 bases in between. The germline V gene encodes CDR1 SGHAT and CDR2 FQNNGV. The CDR3 DNA is TGTGCCTCCTCTCCGGGCGACATTTTCTCTGGGGCCAACGTCCTGACTTTC. Its translation: CASSPGDIFSGANVLTF.

This clonotype was seen only once. A read error is possible here, since a much larger clone lies one base away. The chain carries TRBV7-3 and TRBJ2-1, with TRBD1 matching 9 bases. Germline CDR1 reads SGHTA; CDR2 reads FQGTGA. Trimming at V came to 5 bases and at J to 8 bases, leaving 7 bases not matched to a gene. This CDR3 has 14 amino acids. This CDR3 is CASSVDRGSYEQFF. The DNA for the CDR3 is TGTGCCAGCAGCGTGGACAGGGGATCCTATGAGCAGTTCTTC.

Ten or more counts support this clonotype. J is TRBJ1-3 and V is TRBV5-1; 7 bases are shared with TRBD1. Germline values: CDR1 SGHRS, CDR2 YFSETQ. The CDR3 has 18 amino acids. Trimming cost V 0 bases and J 0 bases; bases outside gene matches: 9. CDR3 coding DNA: TGCGCCAGCAGCTTGGTGGGGCCAGGGGGAGACTCTGGAAACACCATATATTTT. This codes for CASSLVGPGGDSGNTIYF. Drawing the rest from reference TRBV5-1 and TRBJ1-3, the complete variable domain is KAGVTQTPRYLIKTRGQQVTLSCSPISGHRSVSWYQQTPGQGLQFLFEYFSETQRNKGNFPGRFSGRQFSNSRSEMNVSTLELGDSALYLCASSLVGPGGDSGNTIYFGEGSWLTVV.

Concerning this clonotype: A read error may explain this, as a much larger clone is one base away. The chain combines TRBV7-9 with TRBJ2-7; D uncertain. The CDR3 runs 14 residues. Trimming cost V 3 bases and J 0 bases, with 9 bases left between them. Germline CDR1 is SEHNR and CDR2 is FQNEAQ (reference sequence). CDR3 in amino acids: CASSFRLLSYEQYF. DNA for the CDR3: TGTGCCAGCAGCTTTCGGCTCCTCTCCTACGAGCAGTACTTC.

This clonotype was counted at least ten times. The chain couples TRBV5-1 to TRBJ2-7; 8 bases map to TRBD1. With V trimmed by 3 bases and J by 1 base, 6 bases remained unmatched. The CDR3 covers 15 residues. Germline CDR1 SGHRS, CDR2 YFSETQ. In DNA, the CDR3 is TGCGCCAGCAGCTCTGGACAGGGAAGGTCCTACGAGCAGTACTTC. It specifies CASSSGQGRSYEQYF.

This clonotype was seen repeatedly, ten times or more. The V gene is TRBV12-3 or TRBV12-4, the J gene TRBJ2-3; no firm D call. This CDR3 comprises 14 residues. V shed 4 bases and J shed 1 base, with 9 bases lying between them. CDR3 in DNA: TGTGCCAGCAGTTCCTACCCAGGCACAGATACGCAGTATTTT. Translated, it gives CASSSYPGTDTQYF.

This clonotype was observed many times. DNA of the CDR3: TGCAGTGCTGAAGATAGTGGCACAGATACGCAGTATTTT. This gives the protein CSAEDSGTDTQYF. V and J are TRBV20-1 and TRBJ2-3; no firm D call. The CDR3 consists of 13 residues. CDR1 DFQATT and CDR2 SNEGSKA come from the germline V gene (reference sequence). With 5 bases removed from V and 1 base from J, the gap between germline ends came to 10 bases.

In its sample, this clonotype was seen many times. The chain recombines TRBV5-1 with TRBJ2-5; maybe TRBD1 (6 bases). The CDR3 is 14 amino acids. Deletions cut 4 bases from V and 4 bases from J, with 14 bases between. Germline-derived CDR1 and CDR2 are SGHRS and YFSETQ. In DNA form, the CDR3 reads TGCGCCAGCAGCGACCTGGGGGCGGGAGAGACCCAGTACTTC. This translates into CASSDLGAGETQYF.

This clonotype came up many times. The V gene is TRBV7-2, the J gene TRBJ2-1; D might be TRBD2 (5 bases). This CDR3 spans 14 amino acids. V shed 5 bases and J shed 2 bases, with 10 bases lying between them. Germline assignment: CDR1 SGHTA and CDR2 FQGNSA. The CDR3 nucleotides are TGTGCCAGCAGCACAGCCGGGGCCTACAATGAGCAGTTCTTC. This gives the protein CASSTAGAYNEQFF.

This clonotype has ten or more counts. The chain carries TRBV10-3 and TRBJ2-3; D remains ambiguous. V was cut by 7 bases and J by 4 bases, with 18 bases left in between. The CDR3 consists of 15 residues. Germline V gene lookup returns CDR1 ENHRY and CDR2 SYGVKD. CDR3: CAITSPVTSADTQYF. DNA of the CDR3: TGTGCCATCACCTCGCCCGTTACCAGCGCAGATACGCAGTATTTT.

Many counts were recorded for this clonotype. V and J are TRBV2 and TRBJ2-1; 8 positions match TRBD2. Trimming took 0 bases from V and 7 from J; bases not matched to a gene: 14. The CDR3 consists of 18 residues. Germline V gives CDR1 SNHLY, CDR2 FYNNEI. CDR3 region: CASSEALALAEGGNEQFF. CDR3 coding DNA: TGTGCCAGCAGTGAAGCGCTCGCACTAGCGGAAGGTGGGAATGAGCAGTTCTTC.